This T cell receptor beta chain comes out of a study of molecular identifiers for immune sequencing clone quantification. Per germline, CDR1 LGHNA and CDR2 YNFKEQ. CDR3 length: 16 amino acids. J was trimmed by 8 bases and V by 4 bases; bases with no gene match: 9. Bulk TCR libraries were made with methods that had been previously described and with listed TCR primers. TCRdb called the PCR reads again in MiXCR, with one record for every CDR3 protein. Found here are hundreds of thousands of distinct CDR3 sequences, about 20% of them singletons; the top ten hold about 0.9%. The sequence came from a human donor in good health. Some libraries in this study had Jurkat cell RNA spiked in. Source material: naive CD8+ T cells from blood, with Jurkat cell RNA spiked in. As to subset: FACS-sorted CD8+CD4-CCR7+CD45RA+ naive T cells. This chain joins TRBV4-2 and TRBJ2-4; 12 bases line up with TRBD2. The CDR3 reads CASSLSVTSGSHIQYF. The CDR3, as DNA: TGTGCCAGCAGCCTAAGTGTGACTAGCGGGAGTCACATTCAGTACTTC.